The rows below give T cell receptor beta chains drawn from one sample of a study of CD8 T cells in ankylosing spondylitis. From the 5' RACE reads, TCRdb called clonotypes with MiXCR, one entry per CDR3 protein. The data hold more than 600,000 distinct CDR3 sequences, with 15% to 20% observed a single time. Sequencing was done on a sample of blood, either unsorted or a sorted T cell fraction (not recorded which). These receptors were collected from a male donor with ankylosing spondylitis. The CDR3 runs from the conserved cysteine through the conserved F or W. A D gene is named only where the DNA matches it firmly. Clone size is given for some rows only: seen once, a few or many times, or a class if the clone is expanded.

d_gene: .
abundance: .
v_gene: TRBV20-1
j_gene: TRBJ2-7
CDR3aa: CSAHQQQYF
CDR3nt: TGCAGTGCCCACCAGCAGCAGTACTTC

d_gene: TRBD2
abundance: .
v_gene: TRBV28
j_gene: TRBJ2-1
CDR3aa: CASIGGVVSNEQFF
CDR3nt: TGTGCCAGCATCGGGGGGGTAGTGTCCAATGAGCAGTTCTTC

d_gene: TRBD2
abundance: .
v_gene: TRBV20-1
j_gene: TRBJ2-5
CDR3aa: CSAPGGLAGGPRGEETQYF
CDR3nt: TGCAGTGCCCCAGGAGGTCTAGCGGGGGGGCCAAGAGGGGAAGAGACCCAGTACTTC

d_gene: TRBD1
abundance: few
v_gene: TRBV4-3
j_gene: TRBJ1-1
CDR3aa: CASSQDGRQGTEAFF
CDR3nt: TGCGCCAGCAGCCAAGACGGGCGACAGGGGACTGAAGCTTTCTTT

d_gene: TRBD1
abundance: .
v_gene: TRBV29-1
j_gene: TRBJ2-7
CDR3aa: CSVKTGGSYEQYF
CDR3nt: TGCAGCGTTAAGACAGGGGGCTCCTACGAGCAGTACTTC

d_gene: .
abundance: .
v_gene: TRBV5-4
j_gene: TRBJ2-1
CDR3aa: CASSPDTSSYNEQFF
CDR3nt: TGTGCCAGCAGCCCCGACACGAGCTCCTACAATGAGCAGTTCTTC

d_gene: .
abundance: .
v_gene: TRBV12-3/TRBV12-4
j_gene: TRBJ2-5
CDR3aa: CASSLSWQETQYF
CDR3nt: TGTGCCAGCAGTCTTAGTTGGCAAGAGACCCAGTACTTC

d_gene: TRBD1
abundance: .
v_gene: TRBV29-1
j_gene: TRBJ1-2
CDR3aa: CSVEGVSQGAQGYTF
CDR3nt: TGCAGCGTTGAAGGGGTCTCACAGGGGGCGCAAGGCTACACCTTC

d_gene: .
abundance: .
v_gene: TRBV2
j_gene: TRBJ2-1
CDR3aa: CASSEGLARKKFF
CDR3nt: TGTGCCAGCAGTGAAGGGCTAGCGAGAAAGAAGTTCTTC

d_gene: TRBD2
abundance: few
v_gene: TRBV25-1
j_gene: TRBJ2-1
CDR3aa: CASSDASGGQDEQFF
CDR3nt: TGTGCCAGCAGTGATGCTAGCGGGGGCCAGGATGAGCAGTTCTTC

d_gene: .
abundance: .
v_gene: TRBV20-1
j_gene: TRBJ2-7
CDR3aa: CSARRGAGSNYEQYF
CDR3nt: TGCAGTGCTAGGAGAGGGGCGGGGAGCAACTACGAGCAGTACTTC

d_gene: .
abundance: few
v_gene: TRBV9
j_gene: TRBJ1-1
CDR3aa: CASSNRGFMNTEAFF
CDR3nt: TGTGCCAGCAGCAACAGAGGGTTCATGAACACTGAAGCTTTCTTT

d_gene: .
abundance: .
v_gene: TRBV18
j_gene: TRBJ2-5
CDR3aa: CASSPPTSRAQETQYF
CDR3nt: TGTGCCAGCTCACCACCAACTAGCCGGGCCCAAGAGACCCAGTACTTC

d_gene: TRBD2
abundance: .
v_gene: TRBV3-1
j_gene: TRBJ2-7
CDR3aa: CASSRGLAYF
CDR3nt: TGTGCCAGCAGCCGCGGACTAGCGTACTTC

d_gene: TRBD2
abundance: .
v_gene: TRBV3-1
j_gene: TRBJ2-7
CDR3aa: CASSQDRGVRDHSYEQYF
CDR3nt: TGTGCCAGCAGCCAAGATCGGGGGGTACGGGACCACTCCTACGAGCAGTACTTC

d_gene: .
abundance: .
v_gene: TRBV27
j_gene: TRBJ2-1
CDR3aa: CASRDRTEQFF
CDR3nt: TGTGCCAGCAGGGACCGGACGGAGCAGTTCTTC

d_gene: .
abundance: many
v_gene: TRBV5-1
j_gene: TRBJ2-1
CDR3aa: CASSLAGDSYNEQFF
CDR3nt: TGCGCCAGCAGCTTGGCAGGGGACTCCTACAATGAGCAGTTCTTC

d_gene: .
abundance: .
v_gene: TRBV11-2
j_gene: TRBJ2-3
CDR3aa: CASSLPGIYLTDTQYF
CDR3nt: TGTGCCAGCAGCTTACCCGGAATATACCTCACAGATACGCAGTATTTT

d_gene: .
abundance: few
v_gene: TRBV4-1
j_gene: TRBJ2-2
CDR3aa: CASSQVRVERTGELFF
CDR3nt: TGCGCCAGCAGCCAAGTCCGGGTGGAGCGCACCGGGGAGCTGTTTTTT

d_gene: .
abundance: few
v_gene: TRBV4-1
j_gene: TRBJ2-1
CDR3aa: CASSQSRDLYNEQFF
CDR3nt: TGCGCCAGCAGCCAGTCCCGGGACCTCTACAATGAGCAGTTCTTC

d_gene: .
abundance: few
v_gene: TRBV12-3/TRBV12-4
j_gene: TRBJ2-7
CDR3aa: CASSPGHPYEQYF
CDR3nt: TGTGCCAGCAGCCCCGGACACCCCTACGAGCAGTACTTC

d_gene: TRBD2
abundance: few
v_gene: TRBV20-1
j_gene: TRBJ2-4
CDR3aa: CSASLVVAGGRNIQYF
CDR3nt: TGCAGTGCTAGCCTAGTAGTAGCGGGAGGGAGAAACATTCAGTACTTC

d_gene: .
abundance: few
v_gene: TRBV12-3/TRBV12-4
j_gene: TRBJ1-2
CDR3aa: CASTPAADYNYGYTF
CDR3nt: TGTGCCAGCACCCCGGCGGCAGATTATAACTATGGCTACACCTTC